This paragraph covers one T cell receptor (beta chain) sequence. Measured with immunoSEQ multiplex PCR; TCRdb has only the in-frame clones, and not every one. The sample records about 150,000 clones, 76% being singletons. This record comes from a study of blood T cell repertoires in COVID-19. Whole-study context: Acute-phase and convalescent COVID-19 samples originated in the United States, Italy and Spain.

Losses at the gene ends were 6 bases for V and 5 bases for J; bases not matched to a gene: 6. Looked up from germline, CDR1 is MNHEY and CDR2 is SVGAGI. This CDR3 comprises 14 residues. The specimen was peripheral blood. The receptor was isolated from a woman older than 75 with acute or convalescent COVID-19. The chain couples TRBV6-5 to TRBJ1-4, with 7 bases fitting TRBD1. The CDR3 DNA reads as TGTGCCAGCAGGGGGGGACAGATAAATGAAAAACTGTTTTTT. Its protein is CASRGGQINEKLFF.